Sequencing of this T cell receptor (beta chain) was carried out in a study of PD-L1 blockade in urothelial cancer. Study details: About 90% of the roughly 29 patients were men with bladder-origin urothelial cancer. Median T cell yield from blood was approximately 130,000. Blood was tested 3 weeks (second dose) and 6 weeks into treatment.

Libraries were prepared by immunoSEQ multiplex PCR; TCRdb keeps only in-frame clonotypes and omits some of them. This repertoire shows tens of thousands of clones, 82% found once; its top ten account for more than 1.5%. Time point: pretreatment peripheral blood. There are a few counts of this clone. Germline V gene data show CDR1 as LNHDA and CDR2 as SQIVND (reference sequence). The CDR3 runs 12 residues. V was cut by 2 bases and J by 9 bases, with 8 bases left in between. The sequences come from PBMCs, collected around atezolizumab (anti-PD-L1) treatment. This TCR was recovered from a man aged 45 to 65 with urothelial cancer. The gene calls are TRBV19 and TRBJ2-1, with D unclear. The CDR3 here is CASSINSFEQFF. The CDR3 nucleotides read TGTGCCAGTAGTATAAACTCTTTTGAGCAGTTCTTC. The whole variable domain, remainder taken from reference TRBV19 and TRBJ2-1, is DGGITQSPKYLFRKEGQNVTLSCEQNLNHDAMYWYRQDPGQGLRLIYYSQIVNDFQKGDIAEGYSVSREKKESFPLTVTSAQKNPTAFYLCASSINSFEQFFGPGTRLTVL.